The clone carrying this T cell receptor (beta chain) was seen only a few times. Its specificity is unknown. The data were obtained in a study of T-cell memory formation after mild COVID-19. TCRdb called the 5' RACE reads again in MiXCR, with one record for every CDR3 protein. The sample consists of roughly 510,000 distinct CDR3 sequences, about 18% of them appearing once. There are 14 residues in the CDR3. V gave up 0 bases and J gave up 6 bases, with 14 bases separating them. Per germline, CDR1 GTSNPN and CDR2 SVGIG (reference sequence). Notes on the study in general: Whereas later expanders leaned CD4+, clones contracting day 15 to 85 showed a balanced CD4/CD8 makeup.

The rearrangement joins TRBV30 to TRBJ1-1; tentative D call: TRBD1 (5 bases). The sample comprised PBMCs or a T cell subset sorted from them (not recorded which). The TCR comes from an adult woman who had mild COVID-19 (a few samples of this study predate the infection). Cell type and time point are not known. CDR3 nucleotides: TGTGCCTGGAGTGTGCAGGGTCGGATCGCTGAAGCTTTCTTT. Amino acid sequence: CAWSVQGRIAEAFF.